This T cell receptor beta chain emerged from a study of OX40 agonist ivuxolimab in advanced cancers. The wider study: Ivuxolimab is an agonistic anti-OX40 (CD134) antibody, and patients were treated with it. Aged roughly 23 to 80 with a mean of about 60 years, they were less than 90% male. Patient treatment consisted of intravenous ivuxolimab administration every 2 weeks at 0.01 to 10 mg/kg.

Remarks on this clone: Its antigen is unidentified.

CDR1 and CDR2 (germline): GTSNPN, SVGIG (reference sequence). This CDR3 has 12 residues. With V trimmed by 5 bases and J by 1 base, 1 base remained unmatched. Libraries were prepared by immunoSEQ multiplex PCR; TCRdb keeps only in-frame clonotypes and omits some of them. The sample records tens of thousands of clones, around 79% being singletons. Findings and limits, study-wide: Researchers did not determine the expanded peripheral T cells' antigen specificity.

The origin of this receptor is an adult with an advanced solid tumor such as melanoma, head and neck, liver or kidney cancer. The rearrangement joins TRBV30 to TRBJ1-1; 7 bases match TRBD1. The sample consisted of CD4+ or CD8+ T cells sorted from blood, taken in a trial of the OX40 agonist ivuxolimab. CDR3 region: CAWHRGNTEAFF. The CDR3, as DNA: TGTGCCTGGCACAGGGGGAACACTGAAGCTTTCTTT.